Each of the 20 T cell receptor beta chains below was sequenced from the same sample in a study of beta chain features in type 1 diabetes. The sequenced template was cDNA made from the entire isolated RNA. Clones were read by immunoSEQ multiplex PCR, and TCRdb kept only the in-frame ones, dropping some. The table includes about 260,000 clones, 68% detected once. Sequenced material: naive CD4+ T cells from blood. The source of these receptors is a man in his thirties or forties in good health.

In this sample, this clone turned up a few times. The rearrangement joins TRBV7-7 to TRBJ2-3; D is possibly TRBD2 (5 bases). Germline CDR1 reads SSHAT; CDR2 reads FNYEAQ (reference sequence). The ends were cut back, 3 bases at V and 1 base at J, with 5 bases in the middle. This CDR3 has 13 residues. CDR3 amino acids: CASSFGGTDTQYF. CDR3 DNA: TGTGCCAGCAGCTTCGGGGGCACAGATACGCAGTATTTT.

The chain links TRBV7-9 to TRBJ2-1; D might be TRBD2 (5 bases). V was cut by 0 bases and J by 3 bases, with 6 bases left in between. This CDR3 is built from 14 residues. The germline V gene has CDR1 SEHNR and CDR2 FQNEAQ (reference sequence). Written as DNA, the CDR3 is TGTGCCAGCAGCTTAGCCGGGGTCTACAATGAGCAGTTCTTC. This translates into CASSLAGVYNEQFF. Supplemented by reference TRBV7-9 and TRBJ2-1, the full variable domain reads DTGVSQNPRHKITKRGQNVTFRCDPISEHNRLYWYRQTLGQGPEFLTYFQNEAQLEKSRLLSDRFSAERPKGSFSTLEIQRTEQGDSAMYLCASSLAGVYNEQFFGPGTRLTVL.

This sequence joins TRBV2 and TRBJ2-2; the D is unclear. Germline V CDR1 and CDR2: SNHLY, FYNNEI. V gave up 7 bases and J gave up 5 bases, with 5 bases separating them. The CDR3 totals 11 residues. The CDR3 DNA reads as TGTGCCAGCAAGAGGACCGGGGAGCTGTTTTTT. Amino acids: CASKRTGELFF.

The chain combines TRBV4-3 with TRBJ2-1, with TRBD2 matching 11 bases. CDR3 length: 16 amino acids. Germline V gene data show CDR1 as LGHNA and CDR2 as YSLEER. The V gene end was trimmed by 2 bases and the J gene end by 4 bases; junction bases not matched to a gene: 4. In DNA form, the CDR3 reads TGCGCCAGCAGCCAACCCACTAGCGGGAGTTACAATGAGCAGTTCTTC. Translated, it gives CASSQPTSGSYNEQFF.

The chain links TRBV30 to TRBJ2-1; TRBD2 agrees at 9 bases. CDR3 length: 15 residues. Germline assignment: CDR1 GTSNPN and CDR2 SVGIG (reference sequence). Trimming at V came to 2 bases and at J to 3 bases, leaving 5 bases not matched to a gene. The CDR3 DNA follows: TGTGCCTGGAGTAGGGGACTAGCAGTCTACAATGAGCAGTTCTTC. Its protein is CAWSRGLAVYNEQFF.

This clone was found once. J is TRBJ2-3 and V is TRBV18; D remains ambiguous. This CDR3 is 10 amino acids long. Germline V lookup: CDR1 KGHSH, CDR2 LQKENI. The V gene lost 5 bases and the J gene lost 10 bases, with 7 bases spanning the gap. The DNA of the CDR3 is TGTGCCAGCTCATTGCTAGCGCAGTATTTT. This codes for CASSLLAQYF.

This clone was observed once. The CDR3 DNA follows: TGTGCCAGCAGCGGACGACCAGGTGGGAATGAGCAGTTCTTC. This sequence encodes CASSGRPGGNEQFF. The V call is TRBV5-6, the J call TRBJ2-1; D is unresolved. Germline assignment: CDR1 SGHDT and CDR2 YYEEEE. V dropped 4 bases and J dropped 7 bases, with 15 bases sitting between them. This CDR3 has 14 amino acids.

This clone was picked up one time. The chain joins TRBV4-1 to TRBJ2-1; maybe TRBD1 (5 bases). The CDR3 is 13 residues long. Germline V gene lookup returns CDR1 MGHRA and CDR2 YSYEKL. The V and J ends lost 3 bases and 9 bases respectively, with 12 bases between them. This chain's CDR3 is CASSHVQDGEQFF. In DNA form, the CDR3 reads TGCGCCAGCAGCCATGTACAGGACGGTGAGCAGTTCTTC.

This clone has just one count. The CDR3 region has the DNA TGCAGCGCTCTGAGGGGAACGGGGAATGTCGCGTTCTTC. It is translated as CSALRGTGNVAFF. This chain joins TRBV29-1 and TRBJ2-1; D assignment may be TRBD1 or TRBD2 (5 bases each). V lost 7 bases, J lost 15 bases, and 25 bases lay in between. CDR1 and CDR2 from the germline V gene are SQVTM and ANQGSEA. The CDR3 has 13 amino acids.

The J gene is TRBJ2-1, the V gene TRBV29-1; D is possibly TRBD2 (5 bases). This CDR3 is 16 amino acids long. V dropped 1 base and J dropped 1 base, with 14 bases sitting between them. Germline loops: CDR1 SQVTM, CDR2 ANQGSEA. This chain's CDR3 is CSVEGDPEGSYNEQFF. The DNA for the CDR3 is TGCAGCGTTGAAGGTGACCCAGAGGGATCCTACAATGAGCAGTTCTTC.

The chain is built from TRBV30 and TRBJ1-5, with a tentative D call TRBD1 (6 bases). From germline, CDR1 is GTSNPN and CDR2 SVGIG (reference sequence). Between the trimmed V and J ends, which lost 5 bases and 5 bases, there was a span of 16 bases. The CDR3 runs 14 residues. DNA for the CDR3: TGTGCCTGGGCAGACGGACAGCTTTATCAGCCCCAGCATTTT. It codes for CAWADGQLYQPQHF.

The CDR3 loop is CASTGAGNQPQHF. The CDR3 bases are TGTGCCAGCACCGGGGCCGGGAATCAGCCCCAGCATTTT. The J gene is TRBJ1-5, the V gene TRBV6-1; D is perhaps TRBD1 (5 bases). Germline CDR1 reads MNHNS; CDR2 reads SASEGT. V was cut by 7 bases and J by 4 bases, with 11 bases left in between. There are 13 residues in the CDR3.

The chain carries TRBV29-1 and TRBJ2-1; D might be TRBD2 (5 bases). Between the trimmed V and J ends, which lost 4 bases and 9 bases, there was a span of 16 bases. Germline V CDR1 and CDR2: SQVTM, ANQGSEA. The CDR3 covers 13 residues. CDR3 in DNA: TGCAGCGTTGGGGAACGGGGAGTTGGTGAGCAGTTCTTC. It codes for CSVGERGVGEQFF.

The rearrangement links TRBV7-2 to TRBJ1-2; D not certain. Trimming left V 5 bases short and J 2 bases short, with 9 bases between. Germline V gives CDR1 SGHTA, CDR2 FQGNSA. The CDR3 totals 13 residues. The CDR3 reads CASSIQNNYGYTF. For the CDR3, the DNA is TGTGCCAGCAGCATTCAGAACAACTATGGCTACACCTTC.

In DNA, the CDR3 is TGTGCCAGCAGTGATATGGGAGACTATGGCTACACCTTC. Translating it yields CASSDMGDYGYTF. The chain links TRBV2 to TRBJ1-2, with no clear D. The ends were cut back, 3 bases at V and 3 bases at J, with 8 bases in the middle. The V gene's germline CDR1 is SNHLY and CDR2 FYNNEI. This CDR3 spans 13 amino acids.

The V call is TRBV5-1, the J call TRBJ2-1, with D unclear. V lost 0 bases to trimming and J lost 9 bases, with 7 bases between them. Germline CDR1 and CDR2: SGHRS and YFSETQ. CDR3 length: 12 residues. The CDR3 coding sequence is TGCGCCAGCAGCTTGGTGAGCACTGAGCAGTTCTTC. This encodes CASSLVSTEQFF.

The rearrangement links TRBV6-6 to TRBJ2-1; TRBD1 aligns across 8 bases. Germline CDR1 and CDR2: MNHNY and SVGAGI (reference sequence). The length of the CDR3 is 15 residues. The ends lost 6 bases at V and 4 bases at J; junction bases unmatched: 8. The DNA of the CDR3 is TGTGCCAGCAGACCTCAGGGGGCGTCATACAATGAGCAGTTCTTC. It yields the protein CASRPQGASYNEQFF.

This clone was observed a handful of times. The chain carries TRBV29-1 and TRBJ2-1; 8 bases fit TRBD2. Germline loops: CDR1 SQVTM, CDR2 ANQGSEA. Trimming at V came to 3 bases and at J to 6 bases, leaving 7 bases not matched to a gene. The CDR3 sequence is 14 residues long. CDR3 nucleotide sequence: TGCAGCGTTGATACAGGACTAGCAAGCAATGAGCAGTTCTTC. Its translation: CSVDTGLASNEQFF.

This chain connects TRBV6-1 to TRBJ2-1; D is perhaps TRBD2 (5 bases). Trimming cost V 4 bases and J 8 bases, with 6 bases left between them. The CDR3 runs to 11 residues. From germline, CDR1 is MNHNS and CDR2 SASEGT. Here the CDR3 DNA reads TGTGCCAGCAGTGCGCGGGATGAGCAGTTCTTC. This translates into CASSARDEQFF.

The chain recombines TRBV29-1 with TRBJ1-3; TRBD1 matches 8 bases. Trimming at V came to 7 bases and at J to 2 bases, leaving 4 bases not matched to a gene. CDR3 size: 13 residues. CDR1 and CDR2 (germline): SQVTM, ANQGSEA. CDR3 nucleotide sequence: TGCAGCGGAGGACAGGGTACTGGAAACACCATATATTTT. This sequence encodes CSGGQGTGNTIYF. Together with reference TRBV29-1 and TRBJ1-3, the CDR3 gives the full variable domain: SAVISQKPSRDICQRGTSLTIQCQVDSQVTMMFWYRQQPGQSLTLIATANQGSEATYESGFVIDKFPISRPNLTFSTLTVSNMSPEDSSIYLCSGGQGTGNTIYFGEGSWLTVV.